The clone carrying this TCR beta chain is medium-sized within its sample. The CDR3 contains 14 residues. Trimming removed 6 bases at V and 5 bases at J, with 14 bases between. Germline V CDR1 and CDR2: LNHNV, YYDKDF (reference sequence). The source of the sample is a study of metastatic and nonmetastatic thyroid tumors. Thyroid surgery was preceded by no treatment in any patient. Via MiXCR, TCRdb re-called the PCR reads. Of about 17,000 clones in the sample, 28% were seen once. The chain joins TRBV15 to TRBJ2-1; the D gene is possibly TRBD1 (5 bases). The TCR sequence derives from a female donor with papillary thyroid cancer or a benign thyroid nodule (not recorded which). Some clones in this sample may be carry-over from other donors' samples. Sequencing was performed on tumor tissue. Here the CDR3 DNA reads TGTGCCACCAGGGACCCAAAGGGGCACAATGAGCAGTTCTTC. Amino acid sequence: CATRDPKGHNEQFF.